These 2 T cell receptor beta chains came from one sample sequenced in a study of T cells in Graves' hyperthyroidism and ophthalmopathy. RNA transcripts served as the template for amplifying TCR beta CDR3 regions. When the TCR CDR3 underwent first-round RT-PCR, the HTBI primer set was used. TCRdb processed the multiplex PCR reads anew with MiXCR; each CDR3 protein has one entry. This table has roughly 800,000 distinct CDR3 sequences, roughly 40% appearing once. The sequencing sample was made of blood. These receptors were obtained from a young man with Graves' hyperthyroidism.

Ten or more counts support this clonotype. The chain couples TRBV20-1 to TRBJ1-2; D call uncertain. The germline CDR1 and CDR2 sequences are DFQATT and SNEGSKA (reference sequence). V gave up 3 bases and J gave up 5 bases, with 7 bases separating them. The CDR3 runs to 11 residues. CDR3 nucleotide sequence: TGCAGTGCTAGTGAGCGATATGGCTACACCTTC. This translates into CSASERYGYTF.

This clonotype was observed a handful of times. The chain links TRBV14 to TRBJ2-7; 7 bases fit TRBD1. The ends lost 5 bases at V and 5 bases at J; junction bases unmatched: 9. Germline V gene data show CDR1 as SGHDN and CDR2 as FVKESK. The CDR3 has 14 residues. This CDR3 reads CASSYLGRGNEQYF. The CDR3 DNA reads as TGTGCCAGCAGCTACCTTGGCAGGGGGAACGAGCAGTACTTC.